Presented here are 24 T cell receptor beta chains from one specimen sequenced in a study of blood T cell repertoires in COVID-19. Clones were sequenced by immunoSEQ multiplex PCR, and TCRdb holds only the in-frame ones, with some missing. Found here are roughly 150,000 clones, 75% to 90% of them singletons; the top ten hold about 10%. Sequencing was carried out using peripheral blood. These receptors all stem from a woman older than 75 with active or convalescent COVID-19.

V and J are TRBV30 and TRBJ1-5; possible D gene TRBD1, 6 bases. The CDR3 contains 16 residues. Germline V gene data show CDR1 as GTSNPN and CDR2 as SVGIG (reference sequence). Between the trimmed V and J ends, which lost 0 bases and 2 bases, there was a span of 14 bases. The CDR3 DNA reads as TGTGCCTGGAGTGTACGGACAGCCGTTCGCAATCAGCCCCAGCATTTT. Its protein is CAWSVRTAVRNQPQHF. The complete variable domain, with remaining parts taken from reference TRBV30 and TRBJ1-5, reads SQTIHQWPATLVQPVGSPLSLECTVEGTSNPNLYWYRQAAGRGLQLLFYSVGIGQISSEVPQNLSASRPQDRQFILSSKKLLLSDSGFYLCAWSVRTAVRNQPQHFGDGTRLSIL.

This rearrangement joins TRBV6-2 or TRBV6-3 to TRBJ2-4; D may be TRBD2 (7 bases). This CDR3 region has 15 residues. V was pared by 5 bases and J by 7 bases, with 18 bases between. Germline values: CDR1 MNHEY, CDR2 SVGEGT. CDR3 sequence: CASSGRGDLANIQYF. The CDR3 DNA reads TGTGCCAGCAGTGGGAGGGGGGACCTGGCGAACATTCAGTACTTC.

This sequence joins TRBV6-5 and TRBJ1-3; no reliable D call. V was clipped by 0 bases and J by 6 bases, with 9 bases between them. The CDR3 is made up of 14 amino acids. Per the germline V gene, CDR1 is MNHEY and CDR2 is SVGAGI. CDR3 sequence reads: CASSYSKEANTIYF. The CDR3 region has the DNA TGTGCCAGCAGTTACTCAAAGGAGGCAAACACCATATATTTT.

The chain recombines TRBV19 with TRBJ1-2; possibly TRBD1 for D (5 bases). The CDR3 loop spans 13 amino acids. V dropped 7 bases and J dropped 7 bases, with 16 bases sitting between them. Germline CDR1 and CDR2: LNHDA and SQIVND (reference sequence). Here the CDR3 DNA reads TGTGCCAGTACCCTGACAGCCCAGGGTGGCTACACCTTC. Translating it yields CASTLTAQGGYTF.

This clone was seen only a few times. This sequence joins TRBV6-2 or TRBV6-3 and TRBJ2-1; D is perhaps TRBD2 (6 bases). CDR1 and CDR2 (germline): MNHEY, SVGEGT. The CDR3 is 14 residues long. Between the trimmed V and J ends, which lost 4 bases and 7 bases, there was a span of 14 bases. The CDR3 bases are TGTGCCAGCAGTTCGTGGGACTCCTGGAATGAGCAGTTCTTC. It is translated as CASSSWDSWNEQFF.

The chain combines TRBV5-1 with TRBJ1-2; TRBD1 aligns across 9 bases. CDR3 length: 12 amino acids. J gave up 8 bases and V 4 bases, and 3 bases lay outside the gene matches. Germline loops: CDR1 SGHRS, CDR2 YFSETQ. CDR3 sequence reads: CASSPTGGGYTF. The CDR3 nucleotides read TGCGCCAGCAGCCCGACAGGGGGAGGCTACACCTTC.

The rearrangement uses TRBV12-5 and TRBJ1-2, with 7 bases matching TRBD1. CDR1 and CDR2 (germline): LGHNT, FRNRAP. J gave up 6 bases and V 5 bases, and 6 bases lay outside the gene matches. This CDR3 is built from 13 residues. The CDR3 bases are TGTGCTAGTGGTCCGGGACAGACTGATGGCTACACCTTC. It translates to CASGPGQTDGYTF.

CDR3 DNA: TGTGCCAGCAGCTTGGCGGGGGGACTCCAAGAGACCCAGTACTTC. Translation gives CASSLAGGLQETQYF. This sequence joins TRBV5-5 and TRBJ2-5; 7 bases are shared with TRBD2. This CDR3 region has 15 residues. The germline gives CDR1 SGHKS, CDR2 YYEKEE (reference sequence). V lost 0 bases and J lost 1; bases outside the gene matches: 3. Full variable domain (missing parts from reference TRBV5-5 and TRBJ2-5): DAGVTQSPTHLIKTRGQQVTLRCSPISGHKSVSWYQQVLGQGPQFIFQYYEKEERGRGNFPDRFSARQFPNYSSELNVNALLLGDSALYLCASSLAGGLQETQYFGPGTRLLVL.

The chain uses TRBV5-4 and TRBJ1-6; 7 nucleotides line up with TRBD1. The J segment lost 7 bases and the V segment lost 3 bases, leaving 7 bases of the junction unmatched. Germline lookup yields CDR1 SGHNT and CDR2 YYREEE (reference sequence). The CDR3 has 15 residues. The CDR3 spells CASSYRTGENSPLHF. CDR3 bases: TGTGCCAGCAGCTACCGTACAGGGGAAAATTCACCCCTCCACTTT.

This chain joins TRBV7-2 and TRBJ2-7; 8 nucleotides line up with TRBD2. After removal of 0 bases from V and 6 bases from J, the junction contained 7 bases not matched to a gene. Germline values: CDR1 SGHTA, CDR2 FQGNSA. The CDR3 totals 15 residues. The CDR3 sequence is CASSLASSGSGEQYF. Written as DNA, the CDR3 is TGTGCCAGCAGCTTAGCGTCTAGCGGGTCGGGCGAGCAGTACTTC. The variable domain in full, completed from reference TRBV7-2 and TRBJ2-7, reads GAGVSQSPSNKVTEKGKDVELRCDPISGHTALYWYRQSLGQGLEFLIYFQGNSAPDKSGLPSDRFSAERTGGSVSTLTIQRTQQEDSAVYLCASSLASSGSGEQYFGPGTRLTVT.

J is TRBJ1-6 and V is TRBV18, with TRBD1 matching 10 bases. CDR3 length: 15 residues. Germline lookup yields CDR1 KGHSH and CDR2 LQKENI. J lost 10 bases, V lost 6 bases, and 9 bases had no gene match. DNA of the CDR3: TGTGCCAGCTCCCCTTCGGGACAGGGGTTCTCACCCCTCCACTTT. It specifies CASSPSGQGFSPLHF.

Here the CDR3 DNA reads TGTGCCAGCAGCTTAAGGCGTGGGACAGGGATGGTCAATGAGCAGTTCTTC. Protein: CASSLRRGTGMVNEQFF. The chain employs TRBV11-2 and TRBJ2-1, with TRBD1 matching 9 bases. The CDR3 has 17 residues. J gave up 6 bases and V 2 bases, and 11 bases lay outside the gene matches. CDR1 is SGHAT, CDR2 FQNNGV, per germline.

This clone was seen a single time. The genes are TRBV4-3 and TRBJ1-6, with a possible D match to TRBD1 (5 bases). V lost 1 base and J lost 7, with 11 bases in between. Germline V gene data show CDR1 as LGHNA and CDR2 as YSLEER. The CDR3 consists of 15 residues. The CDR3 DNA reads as TGCGCCAGCAGCCAAGGTACGGGGGGAAATTCACCCCTCCACTTT. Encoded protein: CASSQGTGGNSPLHF.

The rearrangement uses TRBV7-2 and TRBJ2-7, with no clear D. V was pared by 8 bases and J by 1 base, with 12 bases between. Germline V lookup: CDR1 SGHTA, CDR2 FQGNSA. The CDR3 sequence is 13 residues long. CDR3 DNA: TGTGCCAGCGGAGCCTGGCAGTCCTACGAGCAGTACTTC. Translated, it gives CASGAWQSYEQYF. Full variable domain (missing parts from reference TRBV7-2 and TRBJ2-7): GAGVSQSPSNKVTEKGKDVELRCDPISGHTALYWYRQSLGQGLEFLIYFQGNSAPDKSGLPSDRFSAERTGGSVSTLTIQRTQQEDSAVYLCASGAWQSYEQYFGPGTRLTVT.

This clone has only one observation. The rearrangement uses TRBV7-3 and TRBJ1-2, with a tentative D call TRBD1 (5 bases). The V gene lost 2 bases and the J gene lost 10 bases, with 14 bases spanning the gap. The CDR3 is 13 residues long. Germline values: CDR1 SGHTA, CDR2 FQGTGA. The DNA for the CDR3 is TGTGCCAGCAGCTTATTGGGGGGGAACCACTACACCTTC. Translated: CASSLLGGNHYTF.

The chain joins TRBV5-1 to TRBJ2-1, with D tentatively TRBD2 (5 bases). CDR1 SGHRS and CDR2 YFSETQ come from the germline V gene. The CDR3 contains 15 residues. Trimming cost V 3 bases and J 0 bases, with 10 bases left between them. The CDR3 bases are TGCGCCAGCAGCTCGGAGCGGCGCTCCTACAATGAGCAGTTCTTC. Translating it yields CASSSERRSYNEQFF.

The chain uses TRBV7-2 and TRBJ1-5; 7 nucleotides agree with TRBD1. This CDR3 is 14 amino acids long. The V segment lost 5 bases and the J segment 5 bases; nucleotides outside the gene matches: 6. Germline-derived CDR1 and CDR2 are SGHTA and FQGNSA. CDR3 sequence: CASSLTGIDQPQHF. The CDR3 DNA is TGTGCCAGCAGCCTGACAGGGATTGATCAGCCCCAGCATTTT.

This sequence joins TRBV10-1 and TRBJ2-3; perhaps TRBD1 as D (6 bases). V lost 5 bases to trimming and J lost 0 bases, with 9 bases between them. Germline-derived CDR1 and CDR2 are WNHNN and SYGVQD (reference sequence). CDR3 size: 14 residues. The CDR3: CASSRTASTDTQYF. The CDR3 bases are TGCGCCAGCAGTAGGACAGCTAGCACAGATACGCAGTATTTT.

Here the CDR3 DNA reads TGCGCCAGCAGCCAAAGACAGGGGGCAGATTCACCCCTCCACTTT. It specifies CASSQRQGADSPLHF. The chain employs TRBV4-3 and TRBJ1-6; TRBD1 matches 10 bases. With V trimmed by 2 bases and J by 8 bases, 3 bases remained unmatched. Germline CDR1 reads LGHNA; CDR2 reads YSLEER. This CDR3 contains 15 residues.

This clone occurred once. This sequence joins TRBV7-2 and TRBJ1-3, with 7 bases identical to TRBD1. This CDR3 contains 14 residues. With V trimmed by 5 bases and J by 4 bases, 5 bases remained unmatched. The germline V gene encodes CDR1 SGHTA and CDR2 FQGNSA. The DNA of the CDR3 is TGTGCCAGCAGCCTGACAGGGACGGGAAACACCATATATTTT. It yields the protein CASSLTGTGNTIYF.

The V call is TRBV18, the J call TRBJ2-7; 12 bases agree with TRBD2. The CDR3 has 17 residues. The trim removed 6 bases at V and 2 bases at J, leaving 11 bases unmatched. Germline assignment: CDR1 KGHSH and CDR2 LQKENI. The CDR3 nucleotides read TGTGCCAGCTCCCGGACTAGCGGGGTTAAGGGGCCCTACGAGCAGTACTTC. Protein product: CASSRTSGVKGPYEQYF. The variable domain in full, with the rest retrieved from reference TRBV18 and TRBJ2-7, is NAGVMQNPRHLVRRRGQEARLRCSPMKGHSHVYWYRQLPEEGLKFMVYLQKENIIDESGMPKERFSAEFPKEGPSILRIQQVVRGDSAAYFCASSRTSGVKGPYEQYFGPGTRLTVT.

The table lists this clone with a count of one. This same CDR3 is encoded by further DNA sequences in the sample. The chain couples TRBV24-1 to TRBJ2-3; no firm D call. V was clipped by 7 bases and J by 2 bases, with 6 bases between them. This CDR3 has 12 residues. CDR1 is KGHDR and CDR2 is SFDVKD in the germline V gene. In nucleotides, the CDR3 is TGTGCCACCAGATCGTCCACAGATACGCAGTATTTT. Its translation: CATRSSTDTQYF.

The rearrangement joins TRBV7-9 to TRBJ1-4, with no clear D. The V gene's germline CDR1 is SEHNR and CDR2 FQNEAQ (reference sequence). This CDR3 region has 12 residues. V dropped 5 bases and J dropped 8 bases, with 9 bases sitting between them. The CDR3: CASSQSKEKLFF. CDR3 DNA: TGTGCCAGCAGCCAGTCCAAAGAAAAACTGTTTTTT.

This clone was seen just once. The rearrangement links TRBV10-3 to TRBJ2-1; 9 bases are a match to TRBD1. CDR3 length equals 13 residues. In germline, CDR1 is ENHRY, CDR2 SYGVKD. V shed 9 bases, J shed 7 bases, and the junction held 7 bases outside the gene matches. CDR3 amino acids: CAIEQGAGNEQFF. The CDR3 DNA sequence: TGTGCCATTGAACAGGGGGCCGGTAATGAGCAGTTCTTC.